Listed here are 22 T cell receptor beta chains from one sample, sequenced in a study of cytomegalovirus exposure and HLA in healthy donors. The primer mix had 60 Vbeta and 13 Jbeta primers. Assay used: immunoSEQ multiplex PCR; TCRdb lists only in-frame clones, some missing. The sample lists roughly 190,000 clones; just under 75% were seen once. Sequencing was carried out using PBMCs. The receptors stem from a woman in her 30s in good health and CMV-seropositive.

The table lists this clone with a count of one. J is TRBJ1-3 and V is TRBV7-2; D not resolved. CDR3 length equals 15 residues. Germline CDR1 reads SGHTA; CDR2 reads FQGNSA. The ends were cut back, 4 bases at V and 0 bases at J, with 10 bases in the middle. The CDR3 sequence is CASSSAGSSGNTIYF. As DNA, the CDR3 is TGTGCCAGCAGCTCCGCGGGCTCCTCTGGAAACACCATATATTTT.

This sequence joins TRBV25-1 and TRBJ1-1; the match to TRBD1 covers 9 bases. The CDR3 has 14 amino acids. Trimming cost V 4 bases and J 7 bases; bases outside gene matches: 7. The germline V gene has CDR1 MGHDK and CDR2 SYGVNS. CDR3 protein: CASSGRDRANEAFF. CDR3 nucleotide sequence: TGTGCCAGCAGTGGCCGGGACAGGGCGAATGAAGCTTTCTTT.

This clone was detected only a few times. The V and J genes are TRBV18 and TRBJ1-1, with D unresolved. There are 13 residues in the CDR3. In germline, CDR1 is KGHSH, CDR2 LQKENI. The germline V and J ends were trimmed by 3 bases and 0 bases, with 5 bases remaining between them. CDR3 coding DNA: TGTGCCAGCTCACCGTCCGTGAACACTGAAGCTTTCTTT. Translated: CASSPSVNTEAFF.

The gene calls are TRBV27 and TRBJ2-7; TRBD2 agrees at 9 bases. This CDR3 region has 14 residues. Germline V gives CDR1 MNHEY, CDR2 SMNVEV (reference sequence). J gave up 4 bases and V 4 bases, and 5 bases lay outside the gene matches. CDR3 amino acids: CASSYSGRGYEQYF. The CDR3 DNA sequence: TGTGCCAGCAGTTATAGCGGGAGAGGTTACGAGCAGTACTTC.

The chain employs TRBV19 and TRBJ2-7; D may be TRBD2 (6 bases). The ends were cut back, 3 bases at V and 5 bases at J, with 11 bases in the middle. This CDR3 is 13 amino acids long. Germline assignment: CDR1 LNHDA and CDR2 SQIVND (reference sequence). In DNA form, the CDR3 reads TGTGCCAGTAGTATCGGAGGGAGAAACGAGCAGTACTTC. It encodes CASSIGGRNEQYF.

The chain carries TRBV19 and TRBJ2-1; D gene ambiguous. The V end was cut by 3 bases, the J end by 2 bases, with 11 bases between. CDR1 LNHDA and CDR2 SQIVND come from the germline V gene (reference sequence). The CDR3 sequence is 15 residues long. The CDR3 protein is CASSIAGSTYNEQFF. As DNA, the CDR3 is TGTGCCAGTAGTATTGCAGGCTCAACCTACAATGAGCAGTTCTTC.

The chain couples TRBV28 to TRBJ1-2; D remains ambiguous. The CDR3 is made up of 11 amino acids. Germline loops: CDR1 MDHEN, CDR2 SYDVKM. V lost 6 bases and J 5 bases, leaving 7 bases between the germline ends. The chain's CDR3 is CASSGEYGYTF. DNA for the CDR3: TGTGCCAGCAGCGGGGAATATGGCTACACCTTC.

The chain joins TRBV19 to TRBJ1-4; D is undetermined. Deletions cut 3 bases from V and 5 bases from J, with 7 bases between. The CDR3 has 13 amino acids. The germline CDR1 and CDR2 sequences are LNHDA and SQIVND (reference sequence). Here the CDR3 DNA reads TGTGCCAGTAGTATTTCCGGGAATGAAAAACTGTTTTTT. It encodes CASSISGNEKLFF.

In regard to this clone: This same CDR3 is encoded by further DNA sequences in the sample. CDR3 residues: CASSASGNTEAFF. DNA for the CDR3: TGCGCCAGCAGCGCCTCAGGGAACACTGAAGCTTTCTTT. The chain uses TRBV5-1 and TRBJ1-1; D is ambiguous. Germline V lookup: CDR1 SGHRS, CDR2 YFSETQ. V was pared by 4 bases and J by 1 base, with 8 bases between. This CDR3 contains 13 residues. Complete variable domain (other parts from reference TRBV5-1 and TRBJ1-1): KAGVTQTPRYLIKTRGQQVTLSCSPISGHRSVSWYQQTPGQGLQFLFEYFSETQRNKGNFPGRFSGRQFSNSRSEMNVSTLELGDSALYLCASSASGNTEAFFGQGTRLTVV.

Points on this clone: This same CDR3 is encoded by further DNA sequences in the sample. This sequence joins TRBV19 and TRBJ1-1; the D gene is possibly TRBD1 (5 bases). CDR3 length equals 13 residues. CDR1 is LNHDA, CDR2 SQIVND, per germline (reference sequence). The V end was cut by 6 bases, the J end by 2 bases, with 10 bases between. The CDR3 nucleotides are TGTGCCAGTAGAGCGGGGGTCAACACTGAAGCTTTCTTT. Its translation: CASRAGVNTEAFF.

This clone was found a few times. This chain connects TRBV6-7 to TRBJ1-5; 8 bases align to TRBD1. TRBV6-7 falls under the ORF class, with uncertain function. The CDR3 runs 17 residues. The V gene end was trimmed by 2 bases and the J gene end by 2 bases; junction bases not matched to a gene: 8. The CDR3 sequence is CASSYHITDRGNQPQHF. CDR3 bases: TGTGCCAGCAGTTACCATATAACGGACAGGGGCAATCAGCCCCAGCATTTT.

The J gene is TRBJ1-2, the V gene TRBV19, with D hard to call. The CDR3 is 12 residues long. V was clipped by 3 bases and J by 8 bases, with 10 bases between them. Germline loops: CDR1 LNHDA, CDR2 SQIVND (reference sequence). The CDR3 here is CASSIGVRGYTF. The CDR3 nucleotides read TGTGCCAGTAGTATTGGAGTGCGCGGCTACACCTTC.

The chain carries TRBV6-4 and TRBJ2-1, with 11 bases matching TRBD2. The trim removed 3 bases at V and 7 bases at J, leaving 2 bases unmatched. The germline V gene encodes CDR1 MRHNA and CDR2 SNTAGT. The CDR3 is 14 residues long. In nucleotides, the CDR3 is TGTGCCAGCAGTGATAGCGGGAGGGGGAATGAGCAGTTCTTC. This translates into CASSDSGRGNEQFF.

This chain connects TRBV27 to TRBJ2-5, with 15 bases aligning to TRBD2. Germline V gene sequence: CDR1 MNHEY, CDR2 SMNVEV (reference sequence). J gave up 7 bases and V 4 bases, and 7 bases lay outside the gene matches. The CDR3 sequence is 16 residues long. CDR3 amino acids: CASSSGLAGGVGTQYF. The CDR3 DNA is TGTGCCAGCAGTTCCGGACTAGCGGGAGGGGTGGGGACCCAGTACTTC.

To note about this clone: Other DNA sequences of this sample code for an identical CDR3. The V call is TRBV4-1, the J call TRBJ2-2; 9 nucleotides line up with TRBD2. With V trimmed by 6 bases and J by 2 bases, 16 bases remained unmatched. Germline V gives CDR1 MGHRA, CDR2 YSYEKL. The CDR3 has 19 residues. CDR3 sequence (DNA): TGCGCCAGCAGTCAGAGGGGGGGCCCAGCGGGAGGAAACACCGGGGAGCTGTTTTTT. This sequence encodes CASSQRGGPAGGNTGELFF.

About this clone: The germline gene is not matched at one end of the junction; a read error may be the cause. The V and J genes are TRBV27 and TRBJ2-6; 10 nucleotides match TRBD1. The CDR3 has 18 amino acids. Germline loops: CDR1 MNHEY, CDR2 SMNVEV (reference sequence). In DNA form, the CDR3 reads TGTGCCAGCAGTCTATCCGGGACAGGGGTTTCTGGGGCCAACGTCCTGACTTTC. This gives the protein CASSLSGTGVSGANVLTF.

This chain connects TRBV19 to TRBJ1-5; D is uncertain. The germline V and J ends were trimmed by 3 bases and 5 bases, with 5 bases remaining between them. The CDR3 length is 12 residues. Per the germline V gene, CDR1 is LNHDA and CDR2 is SQIVND (reference sequence). The CDR3 region has the DNA TGTGCCAGTAGTATTAGTTATCAGCCCCAGCATTTT. Protein product: CASSISYQPQHF.

The chain is built from TRBV4-1 and TRBJ2-1, with TRBD2 matching over 13 bases. V gave up 1 base and J gave up 6 bases; unmatched junction bases: 6. This CDR3 spans 17 amino acids. Germline V gene sequence: CDR1 MGHRA, CDR2 YSYEKL. The CDR3 DNA sequence: TGCGCCAGCAGCCAAGGAGGGGGACTAGCGGGGATCAATGAGCAGTTCTTC. Its translation is CASSQGGGLAGINEQFF.

The J gene is TRBJ2-1, the V gene TRBV18; no firm D call. V gave up 6 bases and J gave up 4 bases, with 13 bases separating them. The V gene's germline CDR1 is KGHSH and CDR2 LQKENI. This CDR3 spans 14 amino acids. The CDR3 spells CASSRSAEYNEQFF. CDR3 DNA sequence: TGTGCCAGCTCCCGGTCGGCGGAATACAATGAGCAGTTCTTC.

The chain has TRBV11-2 and TRBJ2-2; 12 bases are shared with TRBD2. The trim removed 5 bases at V and 7 bases at J, leaving 5 bases unmatched. CDR3 length equals 15 residues. In germline, CDR1 is SGHAT, CDR2 FQNNGV. The CDR3 DNA reads as TGTGCCAGCAGCCGACTAGCGGGAGCTGTCGGGGAGCTGTTTTTT. As protein: CASSRLAGAVGELFF.

The V call is TRBV29-1, the J call TRBJ2-5, with a possible D match to TRBD2 (5 bases). The V end was cut by 8 bases, the J end by 2 bases, with 9 bases between. Germline V gene sequence: CDR1 SQVTM, CDR2 ANQGSEA. This CDR3 contains 11 residues. In nucleotides, the CDR3 is TGCAGCCCCCGACTACAAGAGACCCAGTACTTC. This codes for CSPRLQETQYF. The full variable domain, rest sourced from reference TRBV29-1 and TRBJ2-5, is SAVISQKPSRDICQRGTSLTIQCQVDSQVTMMFWYRQQPGQSLTLIATANQGSEATYESGFVIDKFPISRPNLTFSTLTVSNMSPEDSSIYLCSPRLQETQYFGPGTRLLVL.

This chain uses TRBV6-6 with TRBJ2-7; TRBD2 matches 9 bases. V dropped 4 bases and J dropped 5; count of bases not matched to a gene: 9. The length of the CDR3 is 15 residues. The V gene's germline CDR1 is MNHNY and CDR2 SVGAGI (reference sequence). CDR3 bases: TGTGCCAGCAGTTCCTCCGGGACTAGCTATCACGAGCAGTACTTC. Amino acids: CASSSSGTSYHEQYF.